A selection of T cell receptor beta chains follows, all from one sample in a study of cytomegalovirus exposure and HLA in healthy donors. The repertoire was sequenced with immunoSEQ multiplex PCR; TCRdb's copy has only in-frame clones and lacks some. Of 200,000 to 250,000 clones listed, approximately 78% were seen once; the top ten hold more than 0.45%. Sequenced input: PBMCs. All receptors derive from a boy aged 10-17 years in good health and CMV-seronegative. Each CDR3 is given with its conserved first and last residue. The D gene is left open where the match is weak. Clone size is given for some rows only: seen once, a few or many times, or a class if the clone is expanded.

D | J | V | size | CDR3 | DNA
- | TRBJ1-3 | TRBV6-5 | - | CASSYGGSFSGNTIYF | TGTGCCAGCAGTTACGGGGGGTCTTTCTCTGGAAACACCATATATTTT
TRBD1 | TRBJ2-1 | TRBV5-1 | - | CATTDRGDNEQFF | TGCGCCACCACGGACAGGGGTGACAATGAGCAGTTCTTC
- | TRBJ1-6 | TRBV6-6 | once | CASSYSTGSYNSPLHF | TGTGCCAGCAGTTACTCGACGGGCTCCTATAATTCACCCCTCCACTTT
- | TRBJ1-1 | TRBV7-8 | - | CASSLNRDTEAFF | TGTGCCAGCAGCCTCAACAGGGACACTGAAGCTTTCTTT
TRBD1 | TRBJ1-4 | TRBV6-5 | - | CASSPTGQGDEKLFF | TGTGCCAGCAGCCCAACGGGACAGGGTGACGAAAAACTGTTTTTT
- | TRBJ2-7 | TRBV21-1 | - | CASSASGTSVYEQYF | TGTGCCAGCAGCGCGTCCGGGACTAGCGTGTACGAGCAGTACTTC
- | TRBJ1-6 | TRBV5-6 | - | CASSSLYNSPLHF | TGTGCCAGCAGCTCGCTATATAATTCACCCCTCCACTTT
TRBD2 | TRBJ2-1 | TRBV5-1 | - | CASSLLAGPRNEQFF | TGCGCCAGCAGCCTGCTAGCGGGGCCCAGGAATGAGCAGTTCTTC
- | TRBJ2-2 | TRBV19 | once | CASSLALARRDGELFF | TGTGCCAGTAGCCTAGCCCTAGCGCGGAGGGACGGGGAGCTGTTTTTT
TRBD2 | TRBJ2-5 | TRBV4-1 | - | CASSQDRGFSRGRTQETQYF | TGCGCCAGCAGCCAAGATAGGGGTTTTTCACGCGGGAGGACTCAAGAGACCCAGTACTTC
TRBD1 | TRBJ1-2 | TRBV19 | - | CASSATTGIGYTF | TGTGCCAGTAGTGCGACGACAGGGATCGGCTACACCTTC
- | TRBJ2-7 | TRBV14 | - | CASSQGVDSSYEQYF | TGTGCCAGCAGCCAAGGGGTGGACAGCTCCTACGAGCAGTACTTC
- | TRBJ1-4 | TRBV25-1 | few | CASSESGTTSTNEKLFF | TGTGCCAGCAGTGAATCGGGGACTACGAGCACTAATGAAAAACTGTTTTTT
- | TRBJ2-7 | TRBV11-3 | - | CASSFGQPRGEQYF | TGTGCCAGCAGCTTTGGACAGCCTCGCGGAGAGCAGTACTTC
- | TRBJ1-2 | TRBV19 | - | CASRDGTNYGYTF | TGTGCCAGTAGAGACGGGACTAACTATGGCTACACCTTC
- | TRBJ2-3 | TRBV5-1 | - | CASSNGGRTDTQYF | TGCGCCAGCAGCAACGGGGGTCGCACAGATACGCAGTATTTT
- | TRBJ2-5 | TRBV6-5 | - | CASGGVRLGETQYF | TGTGCCAGCGGAGGGGTTCGGTTGGGAGAGACCCAGTACTTC
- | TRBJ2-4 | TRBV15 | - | CATSSRPGRQAAGNIQYF | TGTGCCACCAGCAGCCGACCTGGGAGACAGGCCGCGGGAAACATTCAGTACTTC
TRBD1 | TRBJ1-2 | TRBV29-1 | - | CSVWGQYGYTF | TGCAGCGTGTGGGGACAGTATGGCTACACCTTC
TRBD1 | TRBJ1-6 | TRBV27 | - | CASRTGGGNSPLHF | TGTGCCAGCAGAACAGGGGGAGGTAATTCACCCCTCCACTTT
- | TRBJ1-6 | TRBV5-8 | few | CASSLLEGYFWDSPLHF | TGTGCCAGCAGCTTATTGGAGGGCTACTTTTGGGATTCACCCCTCCACTTT
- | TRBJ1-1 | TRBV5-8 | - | CASSLGRRGRMVTEAFF | TGTGCCAGCAGCTTAGGGCGGCGAGGGCGGATGGTCACTGAAGCTTTCTTT